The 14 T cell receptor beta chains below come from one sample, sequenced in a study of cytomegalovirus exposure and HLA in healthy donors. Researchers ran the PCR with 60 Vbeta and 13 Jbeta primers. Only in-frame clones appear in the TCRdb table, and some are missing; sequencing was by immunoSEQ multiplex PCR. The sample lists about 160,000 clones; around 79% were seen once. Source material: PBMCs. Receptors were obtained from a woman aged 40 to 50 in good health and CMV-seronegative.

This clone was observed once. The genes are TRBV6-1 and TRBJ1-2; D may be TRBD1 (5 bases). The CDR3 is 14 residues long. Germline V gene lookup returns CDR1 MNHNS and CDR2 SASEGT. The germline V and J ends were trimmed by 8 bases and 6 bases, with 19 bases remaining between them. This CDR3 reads CASDHPGRVNGYTF. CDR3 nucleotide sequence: TGTGCCAGCGATCATCCAGGGAGGGTAAATGGCTACACCTTC.

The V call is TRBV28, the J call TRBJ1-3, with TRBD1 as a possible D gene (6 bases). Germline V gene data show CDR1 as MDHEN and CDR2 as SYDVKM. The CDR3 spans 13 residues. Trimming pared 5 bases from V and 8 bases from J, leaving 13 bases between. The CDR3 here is CASSDSGADTIYF. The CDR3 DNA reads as TGTGCCAGCAGTGACTCAGGGGCGGACACCATATATTTT.

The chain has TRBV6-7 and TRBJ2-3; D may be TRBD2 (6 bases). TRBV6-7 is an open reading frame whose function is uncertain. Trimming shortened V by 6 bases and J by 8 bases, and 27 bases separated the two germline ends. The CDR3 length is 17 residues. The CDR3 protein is CASRGYESGLPRSTQYF. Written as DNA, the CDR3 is TGTGCCAGCAGGGGATACGAGTCGGGACTCCCGAGATCTACGCAGTATTTT.

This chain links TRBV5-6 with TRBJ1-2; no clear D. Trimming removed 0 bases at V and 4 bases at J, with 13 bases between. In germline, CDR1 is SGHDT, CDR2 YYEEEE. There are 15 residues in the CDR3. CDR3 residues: CASSLEAGWSYGYTF. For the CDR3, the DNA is TGTGCCAGCAGCTTGGAGGCGGGTTGGTCCTATGGCTACACCTTC.

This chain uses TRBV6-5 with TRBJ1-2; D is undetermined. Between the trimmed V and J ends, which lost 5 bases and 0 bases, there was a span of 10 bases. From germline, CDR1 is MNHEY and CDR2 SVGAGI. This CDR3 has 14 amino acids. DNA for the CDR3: TGTGCCAGCAGTAGACCGACTGCTAACTATGGCTACACCTTC. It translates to CASSRPTANYGYTF.

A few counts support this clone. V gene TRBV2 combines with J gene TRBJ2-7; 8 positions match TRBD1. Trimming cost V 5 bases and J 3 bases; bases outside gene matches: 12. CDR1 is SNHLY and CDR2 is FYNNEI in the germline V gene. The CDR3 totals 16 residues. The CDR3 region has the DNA TGTGCCAGCAGTTTGGGACAGGCCCTAGGCAACTACGAGCAGTACTTC. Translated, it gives CASSLGQALGNYEQYF.

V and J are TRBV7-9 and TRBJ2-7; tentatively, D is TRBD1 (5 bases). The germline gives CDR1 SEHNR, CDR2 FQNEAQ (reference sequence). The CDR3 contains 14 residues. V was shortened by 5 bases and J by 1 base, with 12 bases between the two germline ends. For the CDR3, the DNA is TGTGCCAGCAGCCCGCTGGACATTTCCTACGAGCAGTACTTC. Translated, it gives CASSPLDISYEQYF.

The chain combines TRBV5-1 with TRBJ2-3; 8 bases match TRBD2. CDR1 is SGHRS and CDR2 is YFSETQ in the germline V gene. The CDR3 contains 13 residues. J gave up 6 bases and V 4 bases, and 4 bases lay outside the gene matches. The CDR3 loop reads CASSIIAGDTQYF. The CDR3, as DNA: TGCGCCAGCAGCATAATAGCGGGGGATACGCAGTATTTT.

This CDR3 is CASSATGLNTEAFF. The CDR3 DNA reads TGCGCCAGCAGCGCCACAGGGTTGAACACTGAAGCTTTCTTT. V is TRBV5-1 and J is TRBJ1-1, with D possibly being TRBD1 (6 bases). The germline V gene has CDR1 SGHRS and CDR2 YFSETQ. The V end lost 4 bases, the J end lost 0 bases, and 10 bases lay between the germline ends. The CDR3 is 14 amino acids.

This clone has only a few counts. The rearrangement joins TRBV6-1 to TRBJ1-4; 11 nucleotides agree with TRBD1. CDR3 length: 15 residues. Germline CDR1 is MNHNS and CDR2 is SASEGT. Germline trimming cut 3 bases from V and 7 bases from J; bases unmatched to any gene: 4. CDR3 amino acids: CASSDLGTGGEKLFF. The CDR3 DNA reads TGTGCCAGCAGTGACCTAGGGACAGGGGGTGAAAAACTGTTTTTT.

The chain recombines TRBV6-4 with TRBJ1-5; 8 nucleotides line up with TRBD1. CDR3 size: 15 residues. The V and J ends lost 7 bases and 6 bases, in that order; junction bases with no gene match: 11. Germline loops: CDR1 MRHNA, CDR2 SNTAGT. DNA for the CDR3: TGTGCCAGCAATTCCGTCCAGGGGGCTGCTCAGCCCCAGCATTTT. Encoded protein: CASNSVQGAAQPQHF.

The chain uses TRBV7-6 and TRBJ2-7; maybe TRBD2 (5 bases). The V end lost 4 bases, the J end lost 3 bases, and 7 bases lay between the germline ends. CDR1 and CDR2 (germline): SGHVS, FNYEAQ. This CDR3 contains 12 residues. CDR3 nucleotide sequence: TGTGCCAGCAGCTCACGGGGCTACGAGCAGTACTTC. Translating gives CASSSRGYEQYF.

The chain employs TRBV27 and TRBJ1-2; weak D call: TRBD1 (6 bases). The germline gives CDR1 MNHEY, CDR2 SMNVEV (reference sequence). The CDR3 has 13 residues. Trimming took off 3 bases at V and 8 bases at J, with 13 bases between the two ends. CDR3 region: CASSFGSDRGYTF. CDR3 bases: TGTGCCAGCAGTTTCGGGTCAGACAGGGGCTACACCTTC.

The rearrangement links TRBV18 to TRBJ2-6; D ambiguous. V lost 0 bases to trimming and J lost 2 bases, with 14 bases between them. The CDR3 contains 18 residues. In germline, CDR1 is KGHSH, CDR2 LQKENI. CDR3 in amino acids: CASSPPNSQTTGANVLTF. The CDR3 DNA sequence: TGTGCCAGCTCACCACCCAATTCTCAGACAACTGGGGCCAACGTCCTGACTTTC. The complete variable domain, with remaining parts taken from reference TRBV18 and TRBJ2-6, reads NAGVMQNPRHLVRRRGQEARLRCSPMKGHSHVYWYRQLPEEGLKFMVYLQKENIIDESGMPKERFSAEFPKEGPSILRIQQVVRGDSAAYFCASSPPNSQTTGANVLTFGAGSRLTVL.